The TCR beta chain under discussion was sequenced for a study of glioma-infiltrating T cells. Study summary: Low-grade gliomas were grade II; glioblastomas were grade IV at initial diagnosis.

Using RNA template, CDR3s of TCR alpha and beta were amplified with iRepertoire arm-PCR. Tissue mRNA or PBMC total RNA, roughly 90-450 ng, went into one-step reverse transcription and amplification. Via MiXCR, TCRdb re-called the multiplex PCR reads, giving one row per CDR3 protein. Of a few hundred thousand distinct CDR3 sequences listed, about two fifths are singletons. Findings and limits, study-wide: Only very few CDR3 sequences appeared in both tissue and blood. Non-neoplastic patients had below-expected tissue-blood divergence, while all gliomas exceeded expectation.

On this clonotype itself: Its antigen is unknown.

The CDR3 length is 13 residues. The V end lost 6 bases, the J end lost 11 bases, and 19 bases lay between the germline ends. Germline loops: CDR1 SNHLY, CDR2 FYNNEI. This sequence joins TRBV2 and TRBJ1-1; D is possibly TRBD1 (5 bases). The specimen was glioma tissue, nonneoplastic brain tissue, or PBMCs (not recorded which). The TCR originated in a human donor with low-grade glioma or glioblastoma, undergoing nonglioma brain surgery, or in good health (not recorded which). The DNA of the CDR3 is TGTGCCAGCAGCTCCTTTCCAGGGTCATACGCTTTCTTT. This codes for CASSSFPGSYAFF.